Each of the 6 T cell receptor beta chains below was sequenced from the same sample in a study of blood T cell repertoires in COVID-19. Using immunoSEQ multiplex PCR, the repertoire was profiled, and TCRdb retains in-frame clones only, with some absent. This table holds roughly 190,000 clones, 86% found once. The source material was peripheral blood. The receptor source for this set is a woman of 80 years or more in a cohort sampled during active or convalescent COVID-19.

J is TRBJ2-5 and V is TRBV2; 10 bases map to TRBD2. J gave up 7 bases and V 10 bases, and 12 bases lay outside the gene matches. CDR1 and CDR2 from the germline V gene are SNHLY and FYNNEI. CDR3 size: 14 residues. DNA of the CDR3: TGTGCCATCCTTAGCGGGGGGTCAGGGGGGACCCAGTACTTC. The encoded protein is CAILSGGSGGTQYF.

The rearrangement uses TRBV7-2 and TRBJ1-4; tentative D call: TRBD1 (6 bases). CDR1 and CDR2 (germline): SGHTA, FQGNSA. V was pared by 1 base and J by 3 bases, with 15 bases between. This CDR3 has 17 amino acids. The DNA for the CDR3 is TGTGCCAGCAGCTTAGATTGGGAAGGGGGAGCTAATGAAAAACTGTTTTTT. Residues: CASSLDWEGGANEKLFF.

The gene calls are TRBV5-4 and TRBJ1-1; D is unresolved. Germline CDR1 SGHNT, CDR2 YYREEE (reference sequence). This CDR3 has 14 amino acids. V lost 6 bases, J lost 5 bases, and 17 bases lay in between. Written as DNA, the CDR3 is TGTGCCAGCACTTTAGGAGGAGGATATACTGAAGCTTTCTTT. Translated, it gives CASTLGGGYTEAFF.

The chain links TRBV5-6 to TRBJ1-6; 7 nucleotides line up with TRBD1. The CDR3 length is 17 residues. With V trimmed by 3 bases and J by 3 bases, 9 bases remained unmatched. Germline V gene sequence: CDR1 SGHDT, CDR2 YYEEEE. CDR3 loop: CASSSTTWTGYNSPLHF. The CDR3 DNA sequence: TGTGCCAGCAGCTCAACCACTTGGACAGGCTATAATTCACCCCTCCACTTT.

The rearrangement uses TRBV2 and TRBJ2-3; D unresolved. The length of the CDR3 is 14 residues. Trimming removed 0 bases from V and 1 base from J, with 5 bases in between. Germline V gene data show CDR1 as SNHLY and CDR2 as FYNNEI. The CDR3 sequence is CASSEAPGTDTQYF. The CDR3 nucleotides are TGTGCCAGCAGTGAAGCGCCGGGCACAGATACGCAGTATTTT.

A single count supports this clone. V gene TRBV7-8 combines with J gene TRBJ1-2, with 8 bases identical to TRBD1. This CDR3 has 17 residues. V lost 11 bases to trimming and J lost 4 bases; unmatched junction nucleotides: 21. Germline V gene data show CDR1 as SGHVS and CDR2 as FQNEAQ. The CDR3 reads CAPTRAGGFSCAYGYTF. The CDR3 coding sequence is TGTGCCCCCACGAGAGCAGGGGGCTTTAGTTGCGCCTATGGCTACACCTTC. The full variable domain, completed using reference TRBV7-8 and TRBJ1-2, is GAGVSQSPRYKVAKRGQDVALRCDPISGHVSLFWYQQALGQGPEFLTYFQNEAQLDKSGLPSDRFFAERPEGSVSTLKIQRTQQEDSAVYLCAPTRAGGFSCAYGYTFGSGTRLTVV.